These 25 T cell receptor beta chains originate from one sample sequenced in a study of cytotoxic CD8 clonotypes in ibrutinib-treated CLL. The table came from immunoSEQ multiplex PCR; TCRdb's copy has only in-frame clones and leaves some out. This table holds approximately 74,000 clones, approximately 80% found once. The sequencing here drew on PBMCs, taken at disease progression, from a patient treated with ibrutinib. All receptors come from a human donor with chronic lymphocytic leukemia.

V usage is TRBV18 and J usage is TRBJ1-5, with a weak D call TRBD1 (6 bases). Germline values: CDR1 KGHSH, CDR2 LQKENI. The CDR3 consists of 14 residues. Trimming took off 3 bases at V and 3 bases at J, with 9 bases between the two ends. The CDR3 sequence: CASSPGTNNQPQHF. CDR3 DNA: TGTGCCAGCTCACCCGGGACAAACAATCAGCCCCAGCATTTT.

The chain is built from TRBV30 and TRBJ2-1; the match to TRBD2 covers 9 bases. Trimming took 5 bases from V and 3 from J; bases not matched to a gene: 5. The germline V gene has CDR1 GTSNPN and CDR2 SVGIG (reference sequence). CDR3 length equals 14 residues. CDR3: CAWESSGNYNEQFF. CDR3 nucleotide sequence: TGTGCCTGGGAATCTAGCGGGAACTACAATGAGCAGTTCTTC.

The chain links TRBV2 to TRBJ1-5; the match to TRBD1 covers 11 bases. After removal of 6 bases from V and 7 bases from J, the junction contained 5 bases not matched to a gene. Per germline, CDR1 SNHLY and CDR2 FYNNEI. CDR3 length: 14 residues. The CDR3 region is CASSGQGARQPQHF. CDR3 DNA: TGTGCCAGCAGCGGACAGGGGGCACGGCAGCCCCAGCATTTT.

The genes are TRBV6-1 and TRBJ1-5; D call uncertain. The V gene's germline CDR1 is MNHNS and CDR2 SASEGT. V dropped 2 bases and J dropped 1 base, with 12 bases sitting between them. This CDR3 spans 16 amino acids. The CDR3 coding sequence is TGTGCCAGCAGTGAAAGGCCGGTTGGGAGCAATCAGCCCCAGCATTTT. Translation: CASSERPVGSNQPQHF.

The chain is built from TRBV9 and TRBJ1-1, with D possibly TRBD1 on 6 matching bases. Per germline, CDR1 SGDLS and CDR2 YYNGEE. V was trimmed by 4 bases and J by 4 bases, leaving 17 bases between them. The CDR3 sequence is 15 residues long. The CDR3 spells CASSSNRVKGTEAFF. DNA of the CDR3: TGTGCCAGCAGCAGTAACAGGGTTAAGGGCACTGAAGCTTTCTTT.

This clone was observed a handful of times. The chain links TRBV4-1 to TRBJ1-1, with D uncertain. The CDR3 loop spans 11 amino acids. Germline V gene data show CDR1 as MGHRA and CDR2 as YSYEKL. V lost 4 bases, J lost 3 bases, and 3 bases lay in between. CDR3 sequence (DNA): TGCGCCAGCAGCCGCTACACTGAAGCTTTCTTT. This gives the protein CASSRYTEAFF.

In DNA, the CDR3 is TGTGCCAGCAGCTTAGTAGACCAGGCTTTTGAGCAGTTCTTC. This encodes CASSLVDQAFEQFF. V gene TRBV11-2 combines with J gene TRBJ2-1; D is uncertain. This CDR3 is 14 amino acids long. Per germline, CDR1 SGHAT and CDR2 FQNNGV. The V end was cut by 1 base, the J end by 9 bases, with 13 bases between.

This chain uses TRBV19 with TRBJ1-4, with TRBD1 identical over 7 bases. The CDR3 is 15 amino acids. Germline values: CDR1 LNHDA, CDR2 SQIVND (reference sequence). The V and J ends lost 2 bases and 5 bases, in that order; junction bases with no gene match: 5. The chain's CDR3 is CASSIIDRENEKLFF. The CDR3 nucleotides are TGTGCCAGTAGTATAATTGACAGGGAGAATGAAAAACTGTTTTTT.

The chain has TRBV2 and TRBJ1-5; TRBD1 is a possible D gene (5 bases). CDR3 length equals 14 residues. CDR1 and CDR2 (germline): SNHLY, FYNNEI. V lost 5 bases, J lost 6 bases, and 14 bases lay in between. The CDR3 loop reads CASSRIRVTQPQHF. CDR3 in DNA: TGTGCCAGCAGTAGGATCAGGGTGACTCAGCCCCAGCATTTT.

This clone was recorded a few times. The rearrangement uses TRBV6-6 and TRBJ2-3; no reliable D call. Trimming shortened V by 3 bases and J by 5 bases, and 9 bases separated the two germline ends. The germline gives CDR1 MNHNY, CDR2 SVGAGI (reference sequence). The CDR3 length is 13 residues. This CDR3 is CASSYNLVDTQYF. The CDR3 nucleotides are TGTGCCAGCAGTTATAATCTGGTAGATACGCAGTATTTT.

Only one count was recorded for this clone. CDR3 sequence reads: CASSSDRGVGQPQHF. The CDR3 DNA is TGTGCCAGCAGCTCCGACAGGGGAGTGGGTCAGCCCCAGCATTTT. V and J are TRBV9 and TRBJ1-5, with 8 positions matching TRBD1. This CDR3 region has 15 residues. CDR1 is SGDLS, CDR2 YYNGEE, per germline. The V segment lost 4 bases and the J segment 6 bases; nucleotides outside the gene matches: 9.

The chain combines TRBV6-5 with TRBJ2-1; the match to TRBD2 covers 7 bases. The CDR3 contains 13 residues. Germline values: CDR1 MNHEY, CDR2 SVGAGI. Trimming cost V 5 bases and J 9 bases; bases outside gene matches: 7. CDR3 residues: CASSSPWEGEQFF. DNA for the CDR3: TGTGCCAGCAGTAGCCCGTGGGAGGGTGAGCAGTTCTTC.

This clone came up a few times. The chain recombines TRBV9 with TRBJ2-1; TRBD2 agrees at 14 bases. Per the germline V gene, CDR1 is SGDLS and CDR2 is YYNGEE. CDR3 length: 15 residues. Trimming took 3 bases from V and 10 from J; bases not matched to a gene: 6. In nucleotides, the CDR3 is TGTGCCAGCAGCGAGGGGACTAGCGGGAGTTGGGAGCAGTTCTTC. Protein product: CASSEGTSGSWEQFF.

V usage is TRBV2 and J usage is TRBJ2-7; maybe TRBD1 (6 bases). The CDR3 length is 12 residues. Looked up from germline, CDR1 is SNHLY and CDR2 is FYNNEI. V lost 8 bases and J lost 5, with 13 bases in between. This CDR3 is CASGTGINEQYF. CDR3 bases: TGTGCCAGCGGTACAGGGATCAACGAGCAGTACTTC.

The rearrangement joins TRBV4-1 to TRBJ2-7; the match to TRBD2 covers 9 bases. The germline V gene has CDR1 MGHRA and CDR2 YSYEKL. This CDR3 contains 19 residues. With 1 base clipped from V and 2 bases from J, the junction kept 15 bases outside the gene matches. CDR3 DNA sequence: TGCGCCAGCAGCCAAGCTCCCCAGGGACTAGCCTCGAAAACCTACGAGCAGTACTTC. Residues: CASSQAPQGLASKTYEQYF.

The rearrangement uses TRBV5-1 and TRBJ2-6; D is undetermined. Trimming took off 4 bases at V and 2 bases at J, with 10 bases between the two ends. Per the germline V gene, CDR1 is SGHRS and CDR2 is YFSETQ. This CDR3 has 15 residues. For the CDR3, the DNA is TGCGCCAGCAGCCCCCGCTCTACTGGGGCCAACGTCCTGACTTTC. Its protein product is CASSPRSTGANVLTF.

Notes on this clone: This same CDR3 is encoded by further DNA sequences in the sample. The CDR3 protein is CASSLDRLQETQYF. CDR3 sequence (DNA): TGTGCCAGCAGCTTGGACAGACTACAAGAGACCCAGTACTTC. V usage is TRBV5-6 and J usage is TRBJ2-5; TRBD2 is a possible D gene (5 bases). This CDR3 spans 14 amino acids. The germline V and J ends were trimmed by 0 bases and 2 bases, with 8 bases remaining between them. Germline CDR1 SGHDT, CDR2 YYEEEE.

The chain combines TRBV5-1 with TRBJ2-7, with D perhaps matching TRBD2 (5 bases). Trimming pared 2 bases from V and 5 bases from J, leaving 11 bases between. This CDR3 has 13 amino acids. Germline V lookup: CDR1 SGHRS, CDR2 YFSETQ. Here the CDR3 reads CASSFPGGDEQYF. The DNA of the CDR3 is TGCGCCAGCAGCTTCCCCGGAGGCGACGAGCAGTACTTC. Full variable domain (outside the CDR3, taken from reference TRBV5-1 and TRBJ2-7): KAGVTQTPRYLIKTRGQQVTLSCSPISGHRSVSWYQQTPGQGLQFLFEYFSETQRNKGNFPGRFSGRQFSNSRSEMNVSTLELGDSALYLCASSFPGGDEQYFGPGTRLTVT.

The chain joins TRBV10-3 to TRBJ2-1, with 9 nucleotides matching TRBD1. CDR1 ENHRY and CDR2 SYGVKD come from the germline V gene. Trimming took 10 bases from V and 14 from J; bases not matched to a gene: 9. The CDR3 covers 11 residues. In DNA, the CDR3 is TGTGCCACATCGACCGGGACAGGGAAGTTCTTC. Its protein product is CATSTGTGKFF.

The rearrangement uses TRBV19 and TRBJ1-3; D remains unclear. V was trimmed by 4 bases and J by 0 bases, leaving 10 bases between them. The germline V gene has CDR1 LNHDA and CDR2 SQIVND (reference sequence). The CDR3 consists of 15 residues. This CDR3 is CASSTRASSGNTIYF. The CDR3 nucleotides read TGTGCCAGTAGTACCCGGGCGAGCTCTGGAAACACCATATATTTT.

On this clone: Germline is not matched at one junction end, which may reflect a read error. In DNA form, the CDR3 reads TGTGCCATCAGTGAATCCATGGGACAGGGGGCGCGTCTGATCTTC. It specifies CAISESMGQGARLIF. This chain connects TRBV10-3 to TRBJ2-7; 12 bases are shared with TRBD1. The CDR3 loop spans 15 amino acids. The germline V gene has CDR1 ENHRY and CDR2 SYGVKD.

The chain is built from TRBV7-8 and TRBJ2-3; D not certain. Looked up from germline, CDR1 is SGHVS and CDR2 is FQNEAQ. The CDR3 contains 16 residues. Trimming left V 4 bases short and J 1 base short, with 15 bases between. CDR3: CASSSEVGKRTDTQYF. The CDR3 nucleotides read TGTGCCAGCAGCTCTGAGGTGGGGAAACGCACAGATACGCAGTATTTT.

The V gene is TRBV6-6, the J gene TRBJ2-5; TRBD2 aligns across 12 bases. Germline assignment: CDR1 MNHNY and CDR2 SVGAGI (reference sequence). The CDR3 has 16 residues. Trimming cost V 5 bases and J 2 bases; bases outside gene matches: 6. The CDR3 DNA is TGTGCCAGCAGTAGGTCCCTAGCGGGGGGGCAAGAGACCCAGTACTTC. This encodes CASSRSLAGGQETQYF.

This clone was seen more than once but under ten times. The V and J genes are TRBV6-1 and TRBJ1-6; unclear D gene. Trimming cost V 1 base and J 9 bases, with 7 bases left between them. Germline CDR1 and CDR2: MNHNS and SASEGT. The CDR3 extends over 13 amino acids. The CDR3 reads CASSEGSGSPLHF. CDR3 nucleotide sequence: TGTGCCAGCAGTGAAGGTTCCGGTTCACCCCTCCACTTT.

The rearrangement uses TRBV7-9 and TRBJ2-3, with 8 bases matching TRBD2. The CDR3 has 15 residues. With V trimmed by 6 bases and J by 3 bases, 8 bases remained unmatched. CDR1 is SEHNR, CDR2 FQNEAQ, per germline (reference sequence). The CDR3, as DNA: TGTGCCAGCAGTTCTATAGCGGGACTTACAGATACGCAGTATTTT. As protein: CASSSIAGLTDTQYF.